This is a list of T cell receptor beta chains from one sample in a study of radiotherapy plus CTLA-4 blockade in lung cancer. Assay used: immunoSEQ multiplex PCR; TCRdb lists only in-frame clones, some missing. The sample yields 45,000 to 55,000 clones, nearly 90% seen once. The input for sequencing was peripheral blood, taken from a patient treated with radiotherapy plus ipilimumab. The receptor set was obtained from a human donor with non-small cell lung cancer whose response to radiotherapy plus ipilimumab could not be evaluated. Both conserved end residues are trimmed from each CDR3.

V	J	CDR3
TRBV19	TRBJ2-7	ASSRIAGKSSYEQY
TRBV18	TRBJ2-7	ASDTGQPLSYEQY
TRBV5-1	TRBJ2-1	ASSYLAGGVVVNEQF
TRBV18	TRBJ1-2	ASSPGTDLYGYT
TRBV5-6	TRBJ2-1	ASQGRGGNEQF
TRBV4-1	TRBJ1-3	ASSRAVGAEVFTIY
TRBV30	TRBJ1-2	AWSVWAVDGYT
TRBV5-3	TRBJ2-2	ARSYRVGTGELF
TRBV19	TRBJ2-1	ATTKGGRAYNEQF
TRBV7-9	TRBJ2-1	ASSLALGALNEQF
TRBV7-8	TRBJ1-5	ASSFGHQPQH
TRBV6-5	TRBJ1-5	ASSPSQGNQPQH
TRBV4-1	TRBJ1-2	ASSQGRRAPADYGYT
TRBV5-6	TRBJ1-6	ASSSSGQGIRSPLH
TRBV7-8	TRBJ1-5	ASSSDEGMPQH
TRBV5-5	TRBJ1-2	ASSLEGNSGYT
TRBV6-6	TRBJ2-7	ASSKPGQGAHEQY
TRBV18	TRBJ2-2	ASSPPNTGELF
TRBV7-6	TRBJ1-5	ASSQGLPNQPQH
TRBV19	TRBJ1-4	ATRTDHATNEKLF